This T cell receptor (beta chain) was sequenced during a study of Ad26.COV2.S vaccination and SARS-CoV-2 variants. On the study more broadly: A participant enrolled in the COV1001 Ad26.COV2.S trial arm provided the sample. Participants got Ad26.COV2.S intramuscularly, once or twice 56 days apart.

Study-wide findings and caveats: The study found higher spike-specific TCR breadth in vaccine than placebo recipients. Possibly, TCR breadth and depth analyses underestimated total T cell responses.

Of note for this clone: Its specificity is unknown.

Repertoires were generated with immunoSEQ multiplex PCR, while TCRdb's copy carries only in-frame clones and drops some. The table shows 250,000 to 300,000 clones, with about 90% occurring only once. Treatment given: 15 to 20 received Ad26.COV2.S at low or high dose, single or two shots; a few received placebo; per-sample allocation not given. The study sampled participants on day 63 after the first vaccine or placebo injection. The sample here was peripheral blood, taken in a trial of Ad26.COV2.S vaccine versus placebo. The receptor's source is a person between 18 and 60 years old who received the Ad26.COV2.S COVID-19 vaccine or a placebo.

The CDR3 DNA reads TGTGCCAGCAGTCCTGGGACTAGCGGAAACAATGAGCAGTTCTTC. It is translated as CASSPGTSGNNEQFF. The V gene is TRBV27, the J gene TRBJ2-1; TRBD2 aligns across 11 bases. This CDR3 spans 15 amino acids. J was trimmed by 5 bases and V by 5 bases; bases with no gene match: 5. Germline V CDR1 and CDR2: MNHEY, SMNVEV (reference sequence).